These 10 T cell receptor beta chains originate from one sample sequenced in a study of radiotherapy plus CTLA-4 blockade in lung cancer. Measured with immunoSEQ multiplex PCR; TCRdb has only the in-frame clones, and not every one. The data contain 50,000 to 65,000 clones, about three quarters of them singletons. The specimen was peripheral blood, collected from a patient treated with radiotherapy plus ipilimumab. The receptor source for this set is a human donor with non-small cell lung cancer who had a partial response to radiotherapy plus ipilimumab.

The chain has TRBV7-8 and TRBJ2-1; 9 bases fit TRBD2. The germline gives CDR1 SGHVS, CDR2 FQNEAQ. This CDR3 has 15 amino acids. Losses at the gene ends were 6 bases for V and 9 bases for J; bases not matched to a gene: 12. CDR3 loop: CASRRLAEVLREQFF. The DNA for the CDR3 is TGTGCCAGCAGAAGACTAGCGGAAGTACTGCGTGAGCAGTTCTTC.

This chain joins TRBV5-6 and TRBJ1-1; D not certain. From germline, CDR1 is SGHDT and CDR2 YYEEEE. The CDR3 spans 13 residues. The germline V and J ends were trimmed by 2 bases and 0 bases, with 5 bases remaining between them. The CDR3 spells CASSFYMNTEAFF. CDR3 in DNA: TGTGCCAGCAGCTTTTATATGAACACTGAAGCTTTCTTT. Full variable domain (remainder filled in from reference TRBV5-6 and TRBJ1-1): DAGVTQSPTHLIKTRGQQVTLRCSPKSGHDTVSWYQQALGQGPQFIFQYYEEEERQRGNFPDRFSGHQFPNYSSELNVNALLLGDSALYLCASSFYMNTEAFFGQGTRLTVV.

The CDR3 sequence: CASSISGADNQPQHF. CDR3 bases: TGTGCCAGTAGTATCTCAGGGGCGGATAATCAGCCCCAGCATTTT. V gene TRBV19 combines with J gene TRBJ1-5; D might be TRBD1 (6 bases). V lost 3 bases and J 4 bases, leaving 13 bases between the germline ends. CDR3 length equals 15 residues. The germline gives CDR1 LNHDA, CDR2 SQIVND (reference sequence).

V usage is TRBV9 and J usage is TRBJ2-5, with TRBD2 matching over 8 bases. The J call may be mistaken, given a closer DNA end match to TRBJ2-7. This CDR3 comprises 15 residues. From germline, CDR1 is SGDLS and CDR2 YYNGEE. In DNA form, the CDR3 reads TGTGCCAGCAGCGAGGGACTAGGACAGAATTACGAGCAGTACTTC. It codes for CASSEGLGQNYEQYF.

V gene TRBV29-1 combines with J gene TRBJ2-1; 7 positions match TRBD2. J gave up 1 base and V 3 bases, and 9 bases lay outside the gene matches. There are 16 residues in the CDR3. The germline V gene encodes CDR1 SQVTM and CDR2 ANQGSEA. The CDR3 DNA reads as TGCAGCGTTGAGAGGGAGGGAAGAAAGTCCTACAATGAGCAGTTCTTC. Translation gives CSVEREGRKSYNEQFF.

The chain combines TRBV7-2 with TRBJ1-1; 7 bases agree with TRBD1. This CDR3 has 15 residues. Germline CDR1 SGHTA, CDR2 FQGNSA. Trimming at V came to 5 bases and at J to 5 bases, leaving 11 bases not matched to a gene. The CDR3 nucleotides are TGTGCCAGCAGCGCGCCGGGACAGTTGCGGACTGAAGCTTTCTTT. It yields the protein CASSAPGQLRTEAFF.

This chain uses TRBV5-1 with TRBJ1-3; D is perhaps TRBD1 (5 bases). V lost 0 bases to trimming and J lost 3 bases, with 13 bases between them. This CDR3 has 16 residues. Germline values: CDR1 SGHRS, CDR2 YFSETQ. The CDR3 spells CASSLAGVVRGNTIYF. For the CDR3, the DNA is TGCGCCAGCAGCTTGGCGGGGGTTGTCCGTGGAAACACCATATATTTT.

The V and J genes are TRBV29-1 and TRBJ2-5, with 12 bases lining up with TRBD1. CDR1 is SQVTM, CDR2 ANQGSEA, per germline. Trimming cost V 3 bases and J 5 bases; bases outside gene matches: 7. This CDR3 comprises 15 residues. This chain's CDR3 is CSVERRDRGLETQYF. CDR3 DNA: TGCAGCGTTGAGCGCCGGGACAGGGGGCTCGAGACCCAGTACTTC.

The J gene is TRBJ2-3, the V gene TRBV7-2, with a possible D match to TRBD1 (6 bases). CDR3 length equals 13 residues. The V gene lost 5 bases and the J gene lost 7 bases, with 13 bases spanning the gap. Germline values: CDR1 SGHTA, CDR2 FQGNSA. The CDR3 DNA reads TGTGCCAGCAGCCCCCTTAGGGGGTATACGCAGTATTTT. This gives the protein CASSPLRGYTQYF. The full variable domain, rest sourced from reference TRBV7-2 and TRBJ2-3, is GAGVSQSPSNKVTEKGKDVELRCDPISGHTALYWYRQSLGQGLEFLIYFQGNSAPDKSGLPSDRFSAERTGGSVSTLTIQRTQQEDSAVYLCASSPLRGYTQYFGPGTRLTVL.

This chain links TRBV27 with TRBJ2-1, with 11 positions matching TRBD1. The CDR3 contains 14 residues. With 7 bases clipped from V and 12 bases from J, the junction kept 11 bases outside the gene matches. CDR1 is MNHEY and CDR2 is SMNVEV in the germline V gene (reference sequence). As DNA, the CDR3 is TGTGCCAGCAATGCGGGACAGGGGGTATTCGGGCAGTTCTTC. It specifies CASNAGQGVFGQFF.